These 28 T cell receptor beta chains originate from one sample sequenced in a study of identical twins. TCRdb reprocessed the 5' RACE reads with MiXCR, giving one entry per CDR3 protein. The table records hundreds of thousands of distinct CDR3 sequences, 10% to 15% of them present only once. The same data also contributed to another study, on yellow fever vaccine responses in identical twins.

Input material: PBMCs. The source is a woman aged 18-29 years in good health.

The table lists this clonotype with many counts. The chain links TRBV12-3 or TRBV12-4 to TRBJ1-1, with D hard to call. V lost 3 bases to trimming and J lost 3 bases, with 8 bases between them. There are 13 residues in the CDR3. CDR3 DNA: TGTGCCAGCAGTTTCGCGGTGGACACTGAAGCTTTCTTT. It translates to CASSFAVDTEAFF.

This clonotype showed up many times. The chain links TRBV29-1 to TRBJ1-1; TRBD1 matches 7 bases. The CDR3 has 12 residues. Germline values: CDR1 SQVTM, CDR2 ANQGSEA. V trimming: 7 bases; J trimming: 7 bases; junction bases outside the gene matches: 9. The CDR3 sequence is CSAGQERFEAFF. In DNA form, the CDR3 reads TGCAGCGCCGGACAGGAAAGGTTTGAAGCTTTCTTT.

V is TRBV29-1 and J is TRBJ2-7; 8 bases line up with TRBD2. V trimming: 6 bases; J trimming: 5 bases; junction bases outside the gene matches: 15. The CDR3 totals 15 residues. Per the germline V gene, CDR1 is SQVTM and CDR2 is ANQGSEA. This CDR3 reads CSVNTPGTSPNEQYF. CDR3 DNA sequence: TGCAGCGTGAACACCCCGGGGACTAGTCCCAACGAGCAGTACTTC.

This chain uses TRBV4-2 with TRBJ2-1; the D gene is possibly TRBD1 (6 bases). CDR1 and CDR2 from the germline V gene are LGHNA and YNFKEQ. Trimming pared 4 bases from V and 13 bases from J, leaving 14 bases between. This CDR3 has 12 residues. DNA of the CDR3: TGTGCCAGCAGCCCTGACCCGGGACACCAGTTCTTC. Its protein product is CASSPDPGHQFF.

There are many counts of this clonotype. The chain recombines TRBV5-1 with TRBJ2-3, with TRBD1 matching over 10 bases. The V segment lost 5 bases and the J segment 2 bases; nucleotides outside the gene matches: 8. This CDR3 has 16 residues. Germline loops: CDR1 SGHRS, CDR2 YFSETQ. The CDR3 sequence is CASRGRQGANTDTQYF. CDR3 in DNA: TGCGCCAGCAGAGGAAGACAGGGGGCGAACACAGATACGCAGTATTTT. The full variable domain, its missing parts supplied by reference TRBV5-1 and TRBJ2-3, is KAGVTQTPRYLIKTRGQQVTLSCSPISGHRSVSWYQQTPGQGLQFLFEYFSETQRNKGNFPGRFSGRQFSNSRSEMNVSTLELGDSALYLCASRGRQGANTDTQYFGPGTRLTVL.

This clonotype was recorded a few times. The rearrangement uses TRBV4-1 and TRBJ1-6; D is unresolved. V lost 2 bases and J 0 bases, leaving 20 bases between the germline ends. Germline assignment: CDR1 MGHRA and CDR2 YSYEKL. This CDR3 spans 20 amino acids. CDR3 in amino acids: CASSQLTRWQASSYNSPLHF. The CDR3 nucleotides read TGCGCCAGCAGCCAACTAACCCGGTGGCAGGCAAGCTCCTATAATTCACCCCTCCACTTT.

V is TRBV20-1 and J is TRBJ2-7; tentative D call: TRBD1 (6 bases). V lost 3 bases and J lost 3, with 18 bases in between. From germline, CDR1 is DFQATT and CDR2 SNEGSKA (reference sequence). CDR3 size: 15 residues. In DNA form, the CDR3 reads TGCAGTGCTAGTGCAGGGGACCTCAAACTCTACGAGCAGTACTTC. It specifies CSASAGDLKLYEQYF.

This clonotype has more than one count but fewer than ten. The chain couples TRBV6-5 to TRBJ2-3, with D unclear. CDR3 length equals 12 residues. The V end lost 8 bases, the J end lost 10 bases, and 16 bases lay between the germline ends. Per the germline V gene, CDR1 is MNHEY and CDR2 is SVGAGI. The CDR3 nucleotides are TGTGCCAGCTCTGCCTCCTCGACGGCGCAGTATTTT. This sequence encodes CASSASSTAQYF.

The V and J genes are TRBV29-1 and TRBJ2-7; the D gene could be TRBD1 or TRBD2 (5 bases each). Per the germline V gene, CDR1 is SQVTM and CDR2 is ANQGSEA. CDR3 length: 14 residues. The CDR3, as DNA: TGCACCGTAGGGGAGACAGACTACTCCTACGAGCAGTACGTC. Protein: CTVGETDYSYEQYV.

The chain links TRBV3-1 to TRBJ2-1; 8 bases map to TRBD2. The V and J ends lost 3 bases and 9 bases, in that order; junction bases with no gene match: 4. Germline assignment: CDR1 LGHDT and CDR2 YNNKEL (reference sequence). There are 13 residues in the CDR3. CDR3 sequence (DNA): TGTGCCAGCAGCCAGAATCGGGGGGGTGAGCAGTTCTTC. Amino acids: CASSQNRGGEQFF.

This chain connects TRBV14 to TRBJ2-7, with 11 bases lining up with TRBD2. J gave up 4 bases and V 3 bases, and 8 bases lay outside the gene matches. This CDR3 has 16 amino acids. Germline V gives CDR1 SGHDN, CDR2 FVKESK. CDR3 region: CASSQGWSSGRYEQYF. The CDR3 DNA is TGTGCCAGCAGCCAGGGGTGGTCTAGCGGGAGGTACGAGCAGTACTTC.

The chain recombines TRBV20-1 with TRBJ2-7; 14 bases map to TRBD2. Germline values: CDR1 DFQATT, CDR2 SNEGSKA (reference sequence). CDR3 length: 16 amino acids. V lost 6 bases, J lost 4 bases, and 11 bases stayed unmatched. CDR3 amino acids: CSAPGTSGSTGYEQYF. As DNA, the CDR3 is TGCAGTGCCCCCGGGACTAGCGGGAGCACGGGATACGAGCAGTACTTC.

This clonotype was observed a few times. The chain joins TRBV2 to TRBJ2-2; 8 positions match TRBD2. This CDR3 comprises 15 residues. The germline gives CDR1 SNHLY, CDR2 FYNNEI. The J segment lost 5 bases and the V segment lost 7 bases, leaving 9 bases of the junction unmatched. CDR3 loop: CASKESGGITGELFF. DNA for the CDR3: TGTGCCAGCAAAGAGAGCGGGGGAATTACCGGGGAGCTGTTTTTT.

This sequence joins TRBV5-1 and TRBJ1-1, with 8 bases lining up with TRBD1. V lost 2 bases and J lost 5; bases outside the gene matches: 14. The CDR3 consists of 17 residues. Germline V gene lookup returns CDR1 SGHRS and CDR2 YFSETQ. The CDR3 protein is CASSFGTGSTTRTEAFF. The CDR3 DNA reads TGCGCCAGCAGCTTCGGGACAGGTTCAACAACGAGAACTGAAGCTTTCTTT.

The J gene is TRBJ2-7, the V gene TRBV28, with a tentative D call TRBD1 (5 bases). Germline loops: CDR1 MDHEN, CDR2 SYDVKM. Trimming pared 2 bases from V and 4 bases from J, leaving 15 bases between. The CDR3 has 15 residues. The CDR3 sequence: CASSLRRVGRYEQYF. The CDR3 DNA follows: TGTGCCAGCAGTTTACGCAGGGTCGGCAGGTACGAGCAGTACTTC.

In this sample, this clonotype turned up a few times. The genes are TRBV3-1 and TRBJ2-1; unclear D gene. This CDR3 is built from 13 residues. With 4 bases removed from V and 9 bases from J, the gap between germline ends came to 13 bases. Germline lookup yields CDR1 LGHDT and CDR2 YNNKEL (reference sequence). This CDR3 reads CASSPRSTGEQFF. Written as DNA, the CDR3 is TGTGCCAGCAGCCCGAGGTCTACTGGTGAGCAGTTCTTC.

The gene calls are TRBV19 and TRBJ2-3; 12 nucleotides line up with TRBD2. Germline-derived CDR1 and CDR2 are LNHDA and SQIVND (reference sequence). The CDR3 extends over 16 amino acids. V was pared by 7 bases and J by 2 bases, with 7 bases of the junction left unmatched. The CDR3 sequence is CASTERTSGITDTQYF. Written as DNA, the CDR3 is TGTGCCAGTACCGAAAGGACTAGCGGGATCACAGATACGCAGTATTTT.

This clonotype was seen a handful of times. V gene TRBV4-1 combines with J gene TRBJ2-7; D gene ambiguous. CDR1 is MGHRA and CDR2 is YSYEKL in the germline V gene. The CDR3 is 15 amino acids. V lost 0 bases to trimming and J lost 6 bases, with 15 bases between them. This CDR3 reads CASSQDIGLPSEQYF. The CDR3 DNA reads TGCGCCAGCAGCCAAGACATAGGGCTGCCCAGCGAGCAGTACTTC.

The genes are TRBV28 and TRBJ2-6; 9 bases line up with TRBD1. This CDR3 comprises 18 residues. J gave up 0 bases and V 7 bases, and 10 bases lay outside the gene matches. Germline V CDR1 and CDR2: MDHEN, SYDVKM. CDR3: CASNVQGAPTSGANVLTF. CDR3 in DNA: TGTGCCAGCAACGTACAGGGGGCTCCGACCTCTGGGGCCAACGTCCTGACTTTC.

The CDR3: CASSLAGQPVRETQYF. The CDR3 DNA reads TGCGCCAGCAGCTTGGCGGGACAGCCAGTTAGGGAGACCCAGTACTTC. The rearrangement uses TRBV5-1 and TRBJ2-5; TRBD1 matches at 7 bases. The V and J ends lost 0 bases and 5 bases, in that order; junction bases with no gene match: 10. Germline CDR1 and CDR2: SGHRS and YFSETQ. The length of the CDR3 is 16 residues.

This clonotype turned up a few times. The chain uses TRBV21-1 and TRBJ2-7. TRBV21-1 counts as a pseudogene. The CDR3 runs 12 residues. CDR3 sequence: CASSNETYEQYV. The CDR3 coding sequence is TGTGCCAGCAGCAATGAAACCTACGAGCAGTACGTC.

V usage is TRBV28 and J usage is TRBJ2-1, with 9 nucleotides matching TRBD1. V dropped 7 bases and J dropped 4; count of bases not matched to a gene: 17. The CDR3 extends over 18 amino acids. The germline gives CDR1 MDHEN, CDR2 SYDVKM. CDR3 bases: TGTGCCAGCATTAAGGGGACAGGGCCTACTTGGGAATACAATGAGCAGTTCTTC. Protein sequence: CASIKGTGPTWEYNEQFF. The variable domain in full, with the rest retrieved from reference TRBV28 and TRBJ2-1, is DVKVTQSSRYLVKRTGEKVFLECVQDMDHENMFWYRQDPGLGLRLIYFSYDVKMKEKGDIPEGYSVSREKKERFSLILESASTNQTSMYLCASIKGTGPTWEYNEQFFGPGTRLTVL.

This clonotype was found many times. This chain connects TRBV12-3 or TRBV12-4 to TRBJ2-3; 7 positions match TRBD1. Unmatched junction bases numbered 4, after V lost 5 bases and J lost 2 bases. The CDR3 has 14 amino acids. The CDR3 bases are TGTGCCAGCAGTCCGGGACAGATCACAGATACGCAGTATTTT. This encodes CASSPGQITDTQYF.

This clonotype has a handful of counts. The V and J genes are TRBV10-3 and TRBJ1-2; weak D call: TRBD1 (5 bases). The length of the CDR3 is 15 residues. V was shortened by 0 bases and J by 4 bases, with 12 bases between the two germline ends. Germline V CDR1 and CDR2: ENHRY, SYGVKD. CDR3 DNA sequence: TGTGCCATCAGTGAGTCGAATGGGGCTGGCTATGGCTACACCTTC. Translated: CAISESNGAGYGYTF.

The chain recombines TRBV5-1 with TRBJ1-1, with D possibly being TRBD1 (6 bases). Per the germline V gene, CDR1 is SGHRS and CDR2 is YFSETQ. The CDR3 totals 14 residues. V was cut by 3 bases and J by 1 base, with 10 bases left in between. DNA of the CDR3: TGCGCCAGCAGCTGGGGGGGGGCGAACACTGAAGCTTTCTTT. Translating it yields CASSWGGANTEAFF.

In this sample, this clonotype turned up many times. The chain employs TRBV15 and TRBJ1-6, with D uncertain. The germline V gene encodes CDR1 LNHNV and CDR2 YYDKDF (reference sequence). The length of the CDR3 is 13 residues. Trimming removed 1 base from V and 8 bases from J, with 6 bases in between. CDR3 DNA sequence: TGTGCCACCAGCAGAGCACGAGATTCACCCCTCCACTTT. Protein product: CATSRARDSPLHF.

This clonotype was counted at least ten times. The chain recombines TRBV11-2 with TRBJ1-2, with unresolved D. The CDR3 spans 13 residues. Germline V gene sequence: CDR1 SGHAT, CDR2 FQNNGV. Trimming left V 8 bases short and J 4 bases short, with 14 bases between. In DNA form, the CDR3 reads TGTGCCAGCGCGTATCCGGGAGGCTATGGCTACACCTTC. Translating it yields CASAYPGGYGYTF.

The table lists this clonotype with a few counts. The chain uses TRBV7-9 and TRBJ2-2, with 10 bases identical to TRBD1. With 5 bases clipped from V and 3 bases from J, the junction kept 9 bases outside the gene matches. This CDR3 comprises 17 residues. Germline loops: CDR1 SEHNR, CDR2 FQNEAQ (reference sequence). In DNA form, the CDR3 reads TGTGCCAGCAGCACGACAGGGGGCGCGGGACACACCGGGGAGCTGTTTTTT. This encodes CASSTTGGAGHTGELFF.